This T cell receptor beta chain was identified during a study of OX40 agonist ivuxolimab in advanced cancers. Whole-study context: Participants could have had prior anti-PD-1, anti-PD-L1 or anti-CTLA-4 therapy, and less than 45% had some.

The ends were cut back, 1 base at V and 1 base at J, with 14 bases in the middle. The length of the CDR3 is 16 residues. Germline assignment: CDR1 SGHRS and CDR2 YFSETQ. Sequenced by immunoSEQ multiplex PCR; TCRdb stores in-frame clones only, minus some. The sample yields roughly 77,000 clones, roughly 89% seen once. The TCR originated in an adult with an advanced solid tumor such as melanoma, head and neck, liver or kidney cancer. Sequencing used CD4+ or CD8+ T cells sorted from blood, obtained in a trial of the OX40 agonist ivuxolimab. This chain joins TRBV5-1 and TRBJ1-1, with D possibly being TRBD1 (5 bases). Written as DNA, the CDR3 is TGCGCCAGCAGCTTGCAAGACAAGGGGCCGAACACTGAAGCTTTCTTT. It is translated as CASSLQDKGPNTEAFF. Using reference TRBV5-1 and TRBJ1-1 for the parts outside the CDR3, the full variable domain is KAGVTQTPRYLIKTRGQQVTLSCSPISGHRSVSWYQQTPGQGLQFLFEYFSETQRNKGNFPGRFSGRQFSNSRSEMNVSTLELGDSALYLCASSLQDKGPNTEAFFGQGTRLTVV.